Listed below are T cell receptor beta chains from one sample, sequenced in a study of blood T cell repertoires in COVID-19. Sequenced by immunoSEQ multiplex PCR; TCRdb stores in-frame clones only, minus some. The sample lists roughly 90,000 clones; approximately 85% were seen once. What was sequenced was peripheral blood. The receptors come from a woman of 80 years or more with COVID-19, enrolled during active disease. Both conserved end residues are trimmed from each CDR3. Where a row states a size, it is once, few, many or the class of an expanded clone; other rows omit it.

-,TRBV15,ATSGDRGLTEAF
-,TRBV5-1,ASSLPYYTGELF
-,TRBV9,ASSVDLRREGYNEQF
-,TRBV29-1,SVEDRGDYGYT
few,TRBV4-3,ASSHRRVMNTEAF
-,TRBV3-1/TRBV3-2,ASSPTGATETQY
once,TRBV6-2/TRBV6-3,ASSFHTGDNEQF
-,TRBV5-5,ASSLAPSGGSGYT
-,TRBV9,ASSANPEPSRGQPQH
-,TRBV6-5,ASSKQGGYGYT